This section outlines one TCR beta chain sequence together with its context. The target of this receptor is not known. Within one base of it there is no much larger clone, and no base qualities were kept. Per the publication, the time point label means: about 28 days (+/-7) after the second vaccine dose. AZD1222 recipients given second doses at about 4 weeks or at about 12 weeks were pooled, since spike-specific TCR depth and breadth were not found to differ between the two schedules. Vaccinee samples were obtained from the UK trials COV001 and COV002, which included a single-blind randomized controlled phase 2/3 trial of AZD1222 (ChAdOx1 nCoV-19) in healthy adults. Trial participant PBMC samples were collected at day 0 and day 28 after the second dose for TCRbeta chain sequencing. The data were taken from a study of T cell responses to AZD1222 COVID-19 vaccine listed by TCRdb under 2021. Regarding the study in general: TCR sequencing was performed for 230 to 250 trial participants, of whom about 200 were given two doses of AZD1222 and around 25 were given two doses of MenACWY control vaccine. Trial participants were enrolled by age into subgroups of 18-55, 56-69 and 70-plus years, and around 140, 26 and 57 TCR-sequenced participants, respectively, were included in these subgroups. Results and caveats for the whole study, not just this receptor: Reportedly, almost half of the unique spike-specific TCRs recognized epitopes lying outside the regions that are mutated in the B.1.351 and B.1.1.7 variants. Conclusions about previously exposed vaccinees were limited because only six or seven AZD1222 recipients were SARS-CoV-2 seropositive at baseline. In the small 56-69-year group, the increase in depth fell short of significance, most likely because of low power. No day 14 peak-response samples were available, so repertoires were characterized only after the peak T cell response. After two AZD1222 doses, spike-specific TCR breadth and depth were significantly higher than at day 0 and than in MenACWY recipients. The vaccine-associated CD4 TCRs covered the entire spike protein, and the dominant responses fell in regions 160-218 and 743-854. Participants were mostly white British and included more females than males, and it was suggested by the authors that clonal diversity may have been underestimated.

Cut back by 6 bases and 4 bases, the V and J ends lie 13 bases apart. From a lookup of the germline V gene, CDR1 and CDR2 are SQVTM and ANQGSEA. From the cysteine up to the phenylalanine, the CDR3 has a length of 13 residues. Here the CDR3 DNA is all that survives: 39 bases in frame from base 1. The CDR3 regions of human TCRbeta chains were subjected to immunosequencing. In the authors' own workflow: Repertoire TCRs were checked for matches against a reference library of SARS-CoV-2-specific TCRs that had been generated using the MIRA antigen-specificity platform. Breadth was defined as the fraction of unique TCRs that were SARS-CoV-2-associated, and depth was defined as the fraction of total T cells that were SARS-CoV-2-associated. Using the MIRA data, every spike-specific TCR was mapped to the spike region that the TCR reacted to and assigned to either a CD4 or a CD8 class. Log10-transformed breadth and depth values were compared by one-way ANOVA with Sidak's multiple comparisons tests. Drawn from immuneACCESS, this table holds only the in-frame rearrangements with V and J called that TCRdb kept. Clones are partly lost; checked studies trace under half to an unresolved V gene and leave the rest unexplained. V, J and clone size derive from that table, while D and trimming were established from the DNA sequence. The sample records 180,000 or so clones, 80% to 95% of which are singletons. The top ten clonotypes cover roughly 2% of the sample.

The chain couples TRBV29-1 to TRBJ2-1; no D gene can be assigned with confidence. The source of this sequence is an adult who received the AZD1222 COVID-19 vaccine. Material: peripheral blood, obtained 28 days after the second AZD1222 dose. The DNA is as follows: TGCAGCGTACCTTCCCCCTCATACAATGAGCAGTTCTTC. It is translated as CSVPSPSYNEQFF.